What follows are 8 T cell receptor beta chains derived from one specimen sequenced in a study of T-cell reconstitution after alpha-beta-depleted transplantation in children. The TCRbeta library incorporated unique molecular identifiers. MiXCR was run by TCRdb on the PCR reads, yielding one entry per CDR3 protein. The table has about a million distinct CDR3 sequences, around 30% seen once; the top ten hold around 30%. Specimen: PBMCs, mostly from graft donor cells, collected 360 days after TCRalphabeta/CD19-depleted stem cell transplant. The receptor source for this set is a boy less than two years old who had a stem cell transplant for SCID, so the T cells may come from the graft donor.

This chain uses TRBV28 with TRBJ2-7; D unclear. The CDR3 contains 16 residues. The ends were cut back, 6 bases at V and 0 bases at J, with 18 bases in the middle. Per the germline V gene, CDR1 is MDHEN and CDR2 is SYDVKM. Written as DNA, the CDR3 is TGTGCCAGCAGCCCCCCCATTTACTCGGCCTCCTACGAGCAGTACTTC. It yields the protein CASSPPIYSASYEQYF.

J is TRBJ2-1 and V is TRBV9, with D possibly matching TRBD2 (6 bases). In germline, CDR1 is SGDLS, CDR2 YYNGEE. The CDR3 consists of 19 residues. Trimming removed 4 bases from V and 2 bases from J, with 25 bases in between. The CDR3 coding sequence is TGTGCCAGCAGCTCCCCCCGGGCGGGGAAAGCCGGGGCCTACAATGAGCAGTTCTTC. Amino acids: CASSSPRAGKAGAYNEQFF.

The rearrangement joins TRBV9 to TRBJ1-2; D not resolved. The germline CDR1 and CDR2 sequences are SGDLS and YYNGEE. Trimming pared 4 bases from V and 5 bases from J, leaving 12 bases between. This CDR3 is built from 13 residues. This CDR3 reads CASSLADGYGYTF. CDR3 DNA sequence: TGTGCCAGCAGCCTCGCGGACGGTTATGGCTACACCTTC. The full variable domain, rest sourced from reference TRBV9 and TRBJ1-2, is DSGVTQTPKHLITATGQRVTLRCSPRSGDLSVYWYQQSLDQGLQFLIQYYNGEERAKGNILERFSAQQFPDLHSELNLSSLELGDSALYFCASSLADGYGYTFGSGTRLTVV.

The rearrangement links TRBV27 to TRBJ2-5; tentatively, D is TRBD1 or TRBD2 (6 bases each). Looked up from germline, CDR1 is MNHEY and CDR2 is SMNVEV (reference sequence). V lost 4 bases and J 4 bases, leaving 19 bases between the germline ends. The CDR3 is 16 residues long. The CDR3 nucleotides are TGTGCCAGCAGTTATTTGGGAGGAGGGGGACGAGAGACCCAGTACTTC. Its protein is CASSYLGGGGRETQYF.

The V call is TRBV4-1, the J call TRBJ1-6; 9 positions match TRBD1. Germline V gene data show CDR1 as MGHRA and CDR2 as YSYEKL. The V and J ends lost 6 bases and 6 bases, in that order; junction bases with no gene match: 3. The CDR3 has 14 residues. The CDR3 loop is CASSRTGANSPLHF. The CDR3 DNA is TGCGCCAGCAGTCGGACAGGGGCTAATTCACCCCTCCACTTT.

The V and J genes are TRBV20-1 and TRBJ2-5; D is undetermined. CDR3 length equals 11 residues. Germline CDR1 reads DFQATT; CDR2 reads SNEGSKA (reference sequence). Trimming took off 7 bases at V and 4 bases at J, with 10 bases between the two ends. CDR3 in amino acids: CSGNSVETQYF. The DNA for the CDR3 is TGCAGTGGGAATTCGGTAGAGACCCAGTACTTC.

This clonotype showed up just a few times. The chain uses TRBV11-2 and TRBJ2-3; D is undetermined. The CDR3 extends over 16 amino acids. The germline CDR1 and CDR2 sequences are SGHAT and FQNNGV. V was trimmed by 3 bases and J by 2 bases, leaving 15 bases between them. The CDR3 here is CASSLARNPLTDTQYF. The DNA for the CDR3 is TGTGCCAGCAGCTTGGCGAGGAACCCCCTCACAGATACGCAGTATTTT.

This clonotype was picked up a small number of times. The V gene is TRBV12-3 or TRBV12-4, the J gene TRBJ2-7; a weak D match, TRBD1 (6 bases). Trimming took off 4 bases at V and 3 bases at J, with 16 bases between the two ends. The CDR3 totals 15 residues. For the CDR3, the DNA is TGTGCCAGCAGTTCAGTGGCAGGGGTTGGCTACGAGCAGTACTTC. This translates into CASSSVAGVGYEQYF.